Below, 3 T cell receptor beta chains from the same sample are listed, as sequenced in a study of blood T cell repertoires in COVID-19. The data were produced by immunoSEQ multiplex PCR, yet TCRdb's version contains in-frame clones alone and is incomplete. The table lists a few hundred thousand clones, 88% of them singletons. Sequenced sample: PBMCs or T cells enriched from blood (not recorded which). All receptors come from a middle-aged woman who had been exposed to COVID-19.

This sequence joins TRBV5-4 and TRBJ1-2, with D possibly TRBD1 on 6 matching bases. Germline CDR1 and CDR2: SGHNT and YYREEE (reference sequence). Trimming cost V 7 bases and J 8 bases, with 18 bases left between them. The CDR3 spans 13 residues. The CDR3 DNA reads TGTGCCAGCGCCACAGGGCCCGAAGACGGCTACACCTTC. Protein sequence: CASATGPEDGYTF.

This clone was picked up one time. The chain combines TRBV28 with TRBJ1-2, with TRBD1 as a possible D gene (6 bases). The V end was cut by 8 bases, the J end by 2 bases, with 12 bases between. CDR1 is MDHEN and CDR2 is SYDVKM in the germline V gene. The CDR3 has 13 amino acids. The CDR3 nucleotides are TGTGCCAGCTCGGGACACAAGAACTATGGCTACACCTTC. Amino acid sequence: CASSGHKNYGYTF.

CDR3 amino acids: CASSHGQGVGYGYTF. The CDR3 nucleotides are TGTGCCAGCAGCCACGGACAGGGGGTCGGGTATGGCTACACCTTC. This rearrangement joins TRBV14 to TRBJ1-2, with 10 bases lining up with TRBD1. This CDR3 region has 15 residues. The V and J ends lost 3 bases and 5 bases, in that order; junction bases with no gene match: 6. From germline, CDR1 is SGHDN and CDR2 FVKESK.